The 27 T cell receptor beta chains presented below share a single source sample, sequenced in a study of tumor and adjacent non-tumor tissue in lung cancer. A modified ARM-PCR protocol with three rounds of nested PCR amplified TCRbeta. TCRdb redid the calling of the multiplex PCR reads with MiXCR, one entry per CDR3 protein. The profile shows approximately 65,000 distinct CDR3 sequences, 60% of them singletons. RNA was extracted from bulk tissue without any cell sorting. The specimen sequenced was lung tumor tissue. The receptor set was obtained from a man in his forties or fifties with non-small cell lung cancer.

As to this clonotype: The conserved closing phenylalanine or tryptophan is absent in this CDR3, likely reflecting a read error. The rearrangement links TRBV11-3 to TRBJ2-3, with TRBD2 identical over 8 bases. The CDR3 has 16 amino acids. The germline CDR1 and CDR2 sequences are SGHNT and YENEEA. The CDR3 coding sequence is TGTACCACCAGCCCAGAGACTAGCGAGTTTGCAGATACGCAGTATTTA. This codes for CTTSPETSEFADTQYL.

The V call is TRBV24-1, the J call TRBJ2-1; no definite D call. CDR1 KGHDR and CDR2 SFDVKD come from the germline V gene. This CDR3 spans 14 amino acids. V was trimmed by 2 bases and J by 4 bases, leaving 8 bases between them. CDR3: CATSDYYSYNEQFF. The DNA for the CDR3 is TGTGCCACCAGTGATTACTATTCTTACAATGAGCAGTTCTTC.

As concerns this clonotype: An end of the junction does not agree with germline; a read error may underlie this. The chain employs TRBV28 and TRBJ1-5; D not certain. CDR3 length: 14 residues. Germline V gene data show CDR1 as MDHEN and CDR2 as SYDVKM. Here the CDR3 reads CVSSLGFDNQPQHF. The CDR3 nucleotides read TGTGTCAGCAGTTTAGGGTTTGACAATCAGCCCCAGCATTTT.

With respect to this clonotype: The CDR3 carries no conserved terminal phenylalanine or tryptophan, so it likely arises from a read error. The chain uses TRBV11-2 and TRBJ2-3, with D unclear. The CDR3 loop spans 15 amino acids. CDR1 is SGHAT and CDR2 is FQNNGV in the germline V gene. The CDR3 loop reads CASSLDRGSADTQYY. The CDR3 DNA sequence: TGCGCCAGCAGCTTAGATCGCGGATCGGCAGATACGCAGTATTAT.

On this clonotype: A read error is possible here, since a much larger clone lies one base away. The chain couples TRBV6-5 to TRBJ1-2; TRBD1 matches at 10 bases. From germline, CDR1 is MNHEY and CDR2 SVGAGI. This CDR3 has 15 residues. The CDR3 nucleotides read TGTGGCAGCAGACGTATGGGACAGGGGATCTATGGCTACACCTTC. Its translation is CGSRRMGQGIYGYTF.

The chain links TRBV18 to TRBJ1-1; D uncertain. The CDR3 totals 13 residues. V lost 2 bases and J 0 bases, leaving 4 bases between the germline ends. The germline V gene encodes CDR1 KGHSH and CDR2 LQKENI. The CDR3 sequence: CASSPGLNTEAFF. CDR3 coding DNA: TGTGCCAGCTCACCAGGACTGAACACTGAAGCTTTCTTT.

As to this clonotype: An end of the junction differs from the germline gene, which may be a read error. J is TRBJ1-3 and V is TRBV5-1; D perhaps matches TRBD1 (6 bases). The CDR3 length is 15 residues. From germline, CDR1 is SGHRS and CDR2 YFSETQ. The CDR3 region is CASSLAPGAANTVYF. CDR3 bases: TGCGCCAGCAGCTTGGCCCCAGGGGCTGCAAACACCGTATATTTT.

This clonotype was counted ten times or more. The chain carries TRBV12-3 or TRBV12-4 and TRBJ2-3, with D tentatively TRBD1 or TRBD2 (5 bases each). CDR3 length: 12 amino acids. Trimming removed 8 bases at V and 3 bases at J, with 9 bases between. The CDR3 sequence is CASEGNTDTQYF. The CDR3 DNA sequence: TGTGCCAGCGAGGGGAATACAGATACGCAGTATTTT.

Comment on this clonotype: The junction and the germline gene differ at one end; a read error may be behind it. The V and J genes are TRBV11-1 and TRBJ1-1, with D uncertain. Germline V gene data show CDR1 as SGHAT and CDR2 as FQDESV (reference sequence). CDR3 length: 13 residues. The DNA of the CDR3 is TGTGCCAACAGCTTATTCGCGGATACTGTAGCTTTCTTT. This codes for CANSLFADTVAFF.

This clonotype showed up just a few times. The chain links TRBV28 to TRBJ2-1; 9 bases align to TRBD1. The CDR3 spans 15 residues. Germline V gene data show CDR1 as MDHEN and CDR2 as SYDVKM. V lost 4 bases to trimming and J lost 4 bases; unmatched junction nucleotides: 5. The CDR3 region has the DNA TGTGCCAGCAGTTCGTACGGGACAGGGTACAATGAGCAGTTCTTC. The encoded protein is CASSSYGTGYNEQFF.

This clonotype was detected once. The CDR3 here is CASRLRSYEQYF. CDR3 in DNA: TGTGCCAGCAGACTCAGATCCTACGAGCAGTACTTC. J is TRBJ2-7 and V is TRBV6-1; D unresolved. The V end lost 6 bases, the J end lost 1 base, and 7 bases lay between the germline ends. The germline V gene encodes CDR1 MNHNS and CDR2 SASEGT. This CDR3 is built from 12 residues.

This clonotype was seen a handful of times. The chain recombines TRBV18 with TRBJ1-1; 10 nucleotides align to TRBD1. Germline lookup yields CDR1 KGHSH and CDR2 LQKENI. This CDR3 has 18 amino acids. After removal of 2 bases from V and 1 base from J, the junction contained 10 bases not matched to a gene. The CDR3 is CASSPIPGQGPQNTEAFF. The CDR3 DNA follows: TGTGCCAGCTCACCAATCCCGGGACAGGGGCCCCAGAACACTGAAGCTTTCTTT.

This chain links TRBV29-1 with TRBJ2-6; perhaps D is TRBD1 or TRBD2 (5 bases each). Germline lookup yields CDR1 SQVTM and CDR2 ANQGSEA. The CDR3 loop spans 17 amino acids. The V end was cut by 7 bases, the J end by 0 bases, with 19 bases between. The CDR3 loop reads CSAGHGTLGSGANVLTF. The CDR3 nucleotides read TGCAGCGCCGGGCACGGGACGCTCGGCTCTGGGGCCAACGTCCTGACTTTC. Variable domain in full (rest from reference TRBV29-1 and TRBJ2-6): SAVISQKPSRDICQRGTSLTIQCQVDSQVTMMFWYRQQPGQSLTLIATANQGSEATYESGFVIDKFPISRPNLTFSTLTVSNMSPEDSSIYLCSAGHGTLGSGANVLTFGAGSRLTVL.

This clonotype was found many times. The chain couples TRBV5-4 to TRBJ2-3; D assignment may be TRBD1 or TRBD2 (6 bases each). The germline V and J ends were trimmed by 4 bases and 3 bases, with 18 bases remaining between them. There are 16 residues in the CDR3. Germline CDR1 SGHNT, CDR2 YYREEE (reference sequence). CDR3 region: CASSLGGPLWTDTQYF. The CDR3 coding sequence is TGTGCCAGCAGCCTCGGGGGCCCACTGTGGACAGATACGCAGTATTTT.

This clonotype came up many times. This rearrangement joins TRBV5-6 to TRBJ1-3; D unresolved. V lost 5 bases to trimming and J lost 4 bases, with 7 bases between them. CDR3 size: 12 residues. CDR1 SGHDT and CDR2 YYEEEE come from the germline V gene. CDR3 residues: CASSLRGNTIYF. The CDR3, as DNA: TGTGCCAGCAGTCTGAGGGGAAACACCATATATTTT.

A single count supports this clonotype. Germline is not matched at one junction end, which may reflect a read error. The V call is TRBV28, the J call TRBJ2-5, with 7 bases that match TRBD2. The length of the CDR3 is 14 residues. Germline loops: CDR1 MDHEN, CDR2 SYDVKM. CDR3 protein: CANSPMGGSETQYF. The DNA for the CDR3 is TGTGCCAACAGTCCCATGGGGGGGTCGGAGACCCAGTACTTC.

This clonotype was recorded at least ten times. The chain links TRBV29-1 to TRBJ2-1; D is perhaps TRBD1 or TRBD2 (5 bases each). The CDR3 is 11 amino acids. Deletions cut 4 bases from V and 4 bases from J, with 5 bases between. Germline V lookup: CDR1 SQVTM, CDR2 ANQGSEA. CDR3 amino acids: CSVGGYNEQFF. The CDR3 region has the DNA TGCAGCGTTGGGGGGTACAATGAGCAGTTCTTC.

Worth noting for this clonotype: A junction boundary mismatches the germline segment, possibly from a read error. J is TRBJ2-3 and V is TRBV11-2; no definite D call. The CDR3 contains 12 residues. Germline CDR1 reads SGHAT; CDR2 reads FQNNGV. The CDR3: CTSSPNADTQYF. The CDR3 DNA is TGTACCAGCAGCCCCAATGCAGATACGCAGTATTTT.

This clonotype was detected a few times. Here the CDR3 reads CASSNSGSAYNEQFF. DNA of the CDR3: TGTGCCAGCAGCAATAGCGGGAGTGCCTACAATGAGCAGTTCTTC. The chain recombines TRBV21-1 with TRBJ2-1; TRBD2, the table's D call, lacks a check against the DNA. TRBV21-1 is labeled a pseudogene. The length of the CDR3 is 15 residues.

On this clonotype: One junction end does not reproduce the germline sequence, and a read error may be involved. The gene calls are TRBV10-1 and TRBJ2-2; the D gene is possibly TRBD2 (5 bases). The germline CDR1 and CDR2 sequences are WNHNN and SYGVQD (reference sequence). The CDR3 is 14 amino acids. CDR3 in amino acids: CAGTKGFNTGELFF. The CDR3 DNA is TGCGCCGGCACAAAGGGCTTTAACACCGGGGAGCTGTTCTTT.

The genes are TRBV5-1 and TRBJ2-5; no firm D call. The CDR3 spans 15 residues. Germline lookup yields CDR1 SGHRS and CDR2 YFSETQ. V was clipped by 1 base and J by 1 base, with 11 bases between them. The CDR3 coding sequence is TGCGCCAGCAGCTTGTTGTCGGGTCTCCAAGAGACCCAGTACTTC. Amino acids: CASSLLSGLQETQYF.

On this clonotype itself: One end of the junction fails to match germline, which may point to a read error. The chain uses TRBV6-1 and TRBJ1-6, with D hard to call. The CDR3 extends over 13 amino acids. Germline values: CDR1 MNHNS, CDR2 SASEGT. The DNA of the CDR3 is TGTGCCAGTATCCGGAATATTAATTTACCCCTCCACTTT. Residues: CASIRNINLPLHF.

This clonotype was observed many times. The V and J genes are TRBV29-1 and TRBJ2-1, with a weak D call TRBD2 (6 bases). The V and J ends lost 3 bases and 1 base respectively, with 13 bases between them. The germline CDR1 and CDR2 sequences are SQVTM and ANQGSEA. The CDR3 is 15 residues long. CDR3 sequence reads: CSVDGGIESYNEQFF. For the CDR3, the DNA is TGCAGCGTTGATGGAGGGATTGAATCCTACAATGAGCAGTTCTTC.

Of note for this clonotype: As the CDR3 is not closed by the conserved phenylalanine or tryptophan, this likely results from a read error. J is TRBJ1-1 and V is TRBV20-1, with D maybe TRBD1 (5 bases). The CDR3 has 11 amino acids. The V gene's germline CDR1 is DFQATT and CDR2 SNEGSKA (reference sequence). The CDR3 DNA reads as TGCAATGCACGACAGTGGGATGAAGCTTTCTCT. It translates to CNARQWDEAFS.

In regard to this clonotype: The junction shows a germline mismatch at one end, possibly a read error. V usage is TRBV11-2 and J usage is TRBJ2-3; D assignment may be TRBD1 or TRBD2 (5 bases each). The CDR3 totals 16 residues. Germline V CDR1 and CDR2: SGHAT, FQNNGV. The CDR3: CTSSLLAGSGTDTQYF. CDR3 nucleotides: TGTACCAGCAGCCTCTTGGCAGGGAGTGGAACAGATACGCAGTATTTT.

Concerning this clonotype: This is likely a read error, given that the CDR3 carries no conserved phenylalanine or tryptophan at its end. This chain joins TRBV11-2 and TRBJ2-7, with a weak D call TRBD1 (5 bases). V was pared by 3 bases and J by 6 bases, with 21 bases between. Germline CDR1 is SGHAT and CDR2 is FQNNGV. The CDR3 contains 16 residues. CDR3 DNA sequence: TGTGCCAGCAGCTTCGCCCGGATAGGGGAAGGGGTCGAGCAGTACTCC. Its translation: CASSFARIGEGVEQYS.

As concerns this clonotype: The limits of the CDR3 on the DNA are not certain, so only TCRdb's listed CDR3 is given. The chain's CDR3 is CASRSWGGGTESFF. J is TRBJ1-1 and V is TRBV12-3 or TRBV12-4; no check of the table's D call, TRBD1, against the DNA was made. The CDR3 spans 14 amino acids, including both terminal residues.